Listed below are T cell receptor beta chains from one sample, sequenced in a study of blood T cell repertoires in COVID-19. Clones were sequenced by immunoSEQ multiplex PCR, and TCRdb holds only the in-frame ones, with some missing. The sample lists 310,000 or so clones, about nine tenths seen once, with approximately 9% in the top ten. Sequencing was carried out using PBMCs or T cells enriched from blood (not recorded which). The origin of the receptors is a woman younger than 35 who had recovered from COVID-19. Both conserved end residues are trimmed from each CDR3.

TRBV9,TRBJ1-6,ASSVGPAGSSYNSPLH
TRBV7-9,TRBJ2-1,ASSLRLAGVKNEQF
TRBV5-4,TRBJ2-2,ASGTGTNTGELF
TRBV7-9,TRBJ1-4,ASSSSRGRKETNEKLF
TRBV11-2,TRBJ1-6,ASSFGSRPNSPLH
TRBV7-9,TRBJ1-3,ASSRALSGNTIY
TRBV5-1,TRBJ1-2,ASSAVGDSPYGYT
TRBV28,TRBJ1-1,ASSLLEELNTEAF
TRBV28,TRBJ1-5,ASSRTVNQPQH
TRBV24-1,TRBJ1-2,ATRGRGIDGYT
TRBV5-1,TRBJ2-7,ASRDRGYEQY
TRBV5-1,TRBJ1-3,ASSRRQGAGNTIY
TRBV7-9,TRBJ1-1,ASSFRDRGPEAF
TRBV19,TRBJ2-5,ASSNQPGQSQETQY
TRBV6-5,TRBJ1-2,ASSYSSGGMSYGYT
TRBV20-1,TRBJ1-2,SAPYRVRYT
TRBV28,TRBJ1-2,ASLDVSGIGYT
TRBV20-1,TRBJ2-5,SARKQQTQY
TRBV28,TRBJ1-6,AGRTGDFSNSPLH
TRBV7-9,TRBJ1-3,ASSYDTGTGNTIY
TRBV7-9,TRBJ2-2,ASVVGAQRAGELF
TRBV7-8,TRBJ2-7,ASSLTPGLAAYEQY
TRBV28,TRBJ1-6,ASSPTPPGYSPLH
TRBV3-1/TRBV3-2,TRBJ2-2,ASSQGWSAGVPGELF
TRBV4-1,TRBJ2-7,ASSQDTLAGGWTYEQY
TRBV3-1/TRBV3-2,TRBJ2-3,ASSSTSAGDTQY
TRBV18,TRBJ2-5,ASSPLAGGSQETQY
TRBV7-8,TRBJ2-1,ASSSSSGRDYNEQF
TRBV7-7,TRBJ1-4,ASSSSGATNEKLF
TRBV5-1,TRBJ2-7,ASSTLGAGAPLN
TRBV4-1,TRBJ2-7,ASSQGGGVNNEQY
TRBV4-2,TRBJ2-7,ASSRNTGTGVYEQY
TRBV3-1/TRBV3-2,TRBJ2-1,ASSQRSSYNEQF
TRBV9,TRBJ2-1,ASSAPVGLAEQF
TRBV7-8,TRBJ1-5,ASSTDRRDQPQH
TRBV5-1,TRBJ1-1,ASSFSGTEAF
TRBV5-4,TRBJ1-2,ASSSPYKTGDDGYT
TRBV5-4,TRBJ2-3,ASSYAGSTDTQY